The entry below describes one T cell receptor beta chain. The entry originates in a study of T cell responses to AZD1222 COVID-19 vaccine. Germline CDR1 SGHNT, CDR2 YYREEE (reference sequence). V shed 2 bases, J shed 6 bases, and the junction held 5 bases outside the gene matches. The CDR3 totals 14 residues. The data were produced by immunoSEQ multiplex PCR, yet TCRdb's version contains in-frame clones alone and is incomplete. The data contain some 82,000 clones, 80% to 90% of them singletons. The sequenced sample was peripheral blood, obtained on day 0 of AZD1222 vaccination. V is TRBV5-4 and J is TRBJ1-3, with 7 bases matching TRBD1. This sequence originates from an adult in good health. The CDR3 DNA sequence: TGTGCCAGCAGCTTCGACAGGGTTGAAAACACCATATATTTT. Its translation: CASSFDRVENTIYF. The full variable domain, rest sourced from reference TRBV5-4 and TRBJ1-3, is ETGVTQSPTHLIKTRGQQVTLRCSSQSGHNTVSWYQQALGQGPQFIFQYYREEENGRGNFPPRFSGLQFPNYSSELNVNALELDDSALYLCASSFDRVENTIYFGEGSWLTVV.